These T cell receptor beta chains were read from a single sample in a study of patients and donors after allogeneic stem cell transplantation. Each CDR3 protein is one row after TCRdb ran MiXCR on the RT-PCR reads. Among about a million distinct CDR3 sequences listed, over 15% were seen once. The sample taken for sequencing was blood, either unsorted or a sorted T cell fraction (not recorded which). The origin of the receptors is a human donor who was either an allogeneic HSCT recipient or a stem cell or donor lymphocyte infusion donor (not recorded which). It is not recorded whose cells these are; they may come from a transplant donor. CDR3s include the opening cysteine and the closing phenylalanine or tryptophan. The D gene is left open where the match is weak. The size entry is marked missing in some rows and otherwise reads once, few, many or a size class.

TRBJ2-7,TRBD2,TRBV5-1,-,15,TGCGCCAGCAGCTTGGCTAGCGGGAGTCCCTACGAGCAGTACTTC,CASSLASGSPYEQYF
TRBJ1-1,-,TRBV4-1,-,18,TGCGCCAGCAGCCCCGATGCGGACCGACGCGAAGCGAACACTGAAGCTTTCTTT,CASSPDADRREANTEAFF
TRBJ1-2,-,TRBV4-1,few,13,TGCGCCAGCAGCCGAGTCCCCCCGGTGGGCTACACCTTC,CASSRVPPVGYTF
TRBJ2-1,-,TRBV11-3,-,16,TGTGCCAGCAGCTTAGATTCCGGGTACTCCTACAATGAGCAGTTCTTC,CASSLDSGYSYNEQFF
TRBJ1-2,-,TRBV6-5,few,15,TGTGCCAGCAGTTTTTGGGTTGACAGCAACTATGGCTACACCTTC,CASSFWVDSNYGYTF
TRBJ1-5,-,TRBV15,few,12,TGTGCCACCAGCAGCCTGTTGCAGCCCCAGCATTTT,CATSSLLQPQHF
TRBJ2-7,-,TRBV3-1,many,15,TGTGCCAGCAGCCAAGAGTACCAGACATATTACGAGCAGTACTTC,CASSQEYQTYYEQYF
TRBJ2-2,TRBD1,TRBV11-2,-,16,TGTGCCAGTCGTTCCTTGAGACAGGGGCTTACCGGGGAGCTGTTTTTT,CASRSLRQGLTGELFF
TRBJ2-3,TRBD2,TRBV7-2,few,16,TGTGCCAGCAGGCGTACTAGCGGGGGGCTCACAGATACGCAGTATTTT,CASRRTSGGLTDTQYF
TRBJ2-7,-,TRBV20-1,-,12,TGCAGTGCTAGATCCGGGCAGGGCGAGCAGTACTTC,CSARSGQGEQYF
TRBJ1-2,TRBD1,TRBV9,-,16,TGTGCCAGCAGCGCCCTATACCAGGGGGCAGGGTATGGCTACACCTTC,CASSALYQGAGYGYTF
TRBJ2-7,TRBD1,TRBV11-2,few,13,TGTGCCAGCAGCTTAGATTCCTTGGGACAGGGAATTTTC,CASSLDSLGQGIF
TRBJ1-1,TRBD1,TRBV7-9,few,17,TGTGCCAGCAGCTTCCCACGGACAGGGACAAAGAACACTGAAGCTTTCTTT,CASSFPRTGTKNTEAFF
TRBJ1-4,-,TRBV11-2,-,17,TGTGCCAGCAGCTTCGGAATAGACTATTCAACTAATGAAAAACTGTTTTTT,CASSFGIDYSTNEKLFF
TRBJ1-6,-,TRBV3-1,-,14,TGTGCCAGCAGCCGTGACAGCCATAATTCACCCCTCCACTTT,CASSRDSHNSPLHF
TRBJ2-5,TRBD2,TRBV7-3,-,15,TGTGCCAGCAGCTCCCTTGGCGGGAGGGGAGAGACCCAGTACTTC,CASSSLGGRGETQYF
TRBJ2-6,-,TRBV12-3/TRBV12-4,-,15,TGTGCCAGCAGTTTAAGGTTCTCTGGGGCCAACGTCCTGACTTTC,CASSLRFSGANVLTF